This T cell receptor beta chain was documented in a study of prognosis after radiotherapy for stage I lung cancer (dated by TCRdb to the early 2020s). General notes on the study: Between April 2018 and 2019, fewer than 20 patients with stage I NSCLC were enrolled in Nanjing, China. For each of the 20 or so patients, one blood sample was taken before SBRT and one after, so the study sequenced around 40 samples in total. On tumor histology, fewer than 15 patients had adenocarcinoma and about seven had squamous cell carcinoma. Using image-guided IMRT or VMAT, SBRT was delivered in 3 to 5 fractions at a biologically effective dose of at least 100 Gy. Every patient was deemed medically inoperable, 12 to 13 because of comorbidities and 7 because they refused surgery. Peripheral blood TCR beta repertoires were profiled in stage I NSCLC patients before and after stereotactic body radiotherapy, and the study then linked these repertoires to distant failure. There were more than eleven patients with newly diagnosed primary stage I lung tumors and roughly five patients with oligometastatic NSCLC after surgical resection of the primary tumor. After SBRT, distant metastases developed in about 20% of the 19 patients at a median of 7 months, while the remaining 15 patients had no significant progression. Ages in the cohort of about a dozen men and a handful of women ranged from about 50 to 85 years, with a median of 74. SBRT was not combined with any concurrent therapy in any patient. Summary of the overall study and its limitations: Whether the expanded TCR clones were tumor-specific was not determined. Post-SBRT Shannon entropy and its change from baseline were lower in patients who developed distant metastases; baseline Shannon entropy was not associated with metastases. No adjustment for multiple comparisons was applied to any of the reported P values. TRBV and TRBJ usage frequencies reportedly varied with metastasis status, involving two V genes at baseline and some ten V and two J genes after SBRT. Limitations of the study included a small cohort and short follow-up, and the study findings need independent validation. After SBRT, the number of unique TCR clones decreased (median approximately 10,000 before versus some 6,400 after; Wilcoxon paired P=0.011).

Comments on this clonotype: What this receptor recognizes is not known. A much larger clone is a single base away; this may be a read error.

All patients had node-negative disease on CT and PET/CT, and none had a history of other malignancies or prior chemotherapy or radiotherapy. At each of two time points, approximately 6.3 milliliters of peripheral venous blood were collected into EDTA tubes. Ficoll-Paque Plus density-gradient centrifugation was used to isolate PBMCs. Right after collection, samples were kept at -80 degrees C until analysis. Two rounds of multiplex PCR were used to amplify the TCR beta CDR3 region from genomic DNA. The first PCR round used primers specific to each TRBV and TRBJ gene, and the primer sequences were filed in Chinese patent CN105087789A. Universal primers were used in the second PCR round. The Roche High Pure PCR Template Preparation Kit was used to extract genomic DNA from frozen PBMCs. Libraries were sequenced paired-end with 151 bp reads on an Illumina HiSeq 3000. As for the original processing: CutAdapt was used to remove raw reads lacking the multiplex PCR primer sequences. PEAR was used to merge high-quality paired reads into contigs. TRB V, D and J gene segments were assigned to each contig with MiXCR by alignment to reference sequences. CDR3 sequences were clustered by base quality and sequence similarity to remove sequencing errors. Shannon entropy normalized by the natural log of productive TCR sequence number was used as the measure of diversity. Clonality was defined as one minus Shannon entropy divided by the natural log of the number of unique clonotypes. The Youden index of ROC curves was used to select progression-free survival cut-offs for repertoire metrics, and analyses were performed in R 3.5.3. Through fastp at Q25 and MiXCR, TCRdb rebuilt clones from the public reads, retaining in-frame beta chains. Rows merge per CDR3 protein into single entries with the most common DNA and genes. The V and J calls and clone size come from TCRdb's table, not from the authors' own analysis. This sample is represented by approximately 28,000 distinct CDR3 sequences; 25% to 35% of them were singletons. The ten largest clones capture roughly 35% of the sample.

The sample consisted of PBMCs, taken before or after stereotactic body radiation therapy (not recorded which). This TCR came from a donor aged 50 or older with non-small cell lung cancer.

The DNA reads TGTGCCAGCAGCCAAGTGGCAGGGCACCAAGAGACCCAGTACTTC. Its protein is CASSQVAGHQETQYF. The sequence is built from TRBV3-1 and TRBJ2-5, and the D gene may be TRBD1, 5 bases matching. From a lookup of the germline V gene (reference sequence), CDR1 and CDR2 are LGHDT and YNNKEL. The CDR3 measures 15 amino acids from cysteine to phenylalanine. Only the CDR3 DNA is retained, 45 bases long and in frame from the first base. Between the V and J ends, shortened by 1 base and 0 bases respectively, the junction contains 9 bases.